One T cell receptor beta chain is described in this entry. No cognate antigen has been identified for it. Base quality data are lacking; no much larger clone is found one base away. Healthy HIV-negative adults with no recently reported acute infections or vaccinations were included as donors. Only Caucasian adults living in Nashville, Tennessee, USA were represented among the donors. CD4+ T cells were enriched through magnetic negative selection, after which naive cells were positively selected on CD45RA and the remaining negative fraction served as the memory subset. Blood was collected by leukapheresis, and PBMCs were isolated by Ficoll-Histopaque density gradient centrifugation and then cryopreserved in liquid nitrogen vapor phase. Analytical flow cytometry was used to check the purity and quantity of each magnetically sorted T cell population. Genomic DNA was isolated from each sorted fraction and quantified by UV absorbance on a Nanodrop 2000c.

The data are from a study of shared clonotypes between healthy human individuals (dated by TCRdb to 2018 to 2021). About the investigation overall: The cohort included a few men and a couple of women between 18 and 49 years of age. Blood TCR repertoires of several healthy adults were deeply sequenced to estimate repertoire size and the extent of clonotype sharing between individuals. To increase sequencing depth and limit assay-specific biases, TCR repertoire library preparation and sequencing were carried out by different laboratories using diverse techniques. Per donor, three plates each were used for CD4 naive and CD4 memory, two for CD8 naive, and one for CD8 memory. Each donor's leukapheresis produced roughly between roughly 0.85 and 10 billion PBMCs.

Study-wide conclusions, independent of this receptor: Incomplete sequencing was indicated by rarefaction of sorted-subset datasets, despite the large sequencing depth. About 5% of naive CD4, 3.5% of naive CD8, approximately 2% of memory CD4, and around 0.42% of memory CD8 clonotypes were shared across several donors. Because the study included a small number of donors, the genetic and exposure-history diversity represented was limited. Based on pairwise subsampling, the degree of clonotype sharing among donors was expected to be affected by sequencing depth. Sampling was restricted to blood, and TCR repertoires in tissue are likely to differ from TCR repertoires in blood. Larger estimated clonotype richness was generally found for naive subsets than for memory subsets. Higher generation probabilities were observed for clonotypes shared by all four sorted-subset donors than for non-shared clonotypes.

Using the deep immunoSEQ assay, multiplex PCR amplified TCR CDR3 regions from genomic DNA. Genomic DNA extracted from each cell subset was distributed evenly over all wells of several immunoSEQ 96-well plates, and each plate served as one replicate. For sorted subsets, 150 to 250 ng genomic DNA, equal to some 30,000 T cell genomes, was loaded into each replicate PCR. Purified libraries were quantified with a Qubit 3.0 fluorometer, sized on a Bioanalyzer 2100, and re-quantified with the KAPA Library Quantification kit. Every immunoSEQ 96-well plate was sequenced on a dedicated single-read 150-cycle Illumina NextSeq 550 flow cell. Per the authors' processing: Because only junctional sequences without quality scores were contained in the immunoSEQ output, filtering matching that applied to full-length reads could not be performed. Sequences were annotated with PyIR, a Python wrapper for IgBLAST v1.9, and V/J genes and CDR3 were assigned using IMGT germline references. Reads were removed for weak V/J assignments (E-value above 1e-6), missing CDR3, stop codons, out-of-frame junctions, or ambiguous translated residues. A V3J clonotype was defined by an identical inferred V gene, J gene, and CDR3 amino acid sequence. To compute the percentage overlap between repertoires, the number of shared unique clonotypes was divided by the size of the smaller repertoire. Three approaches were used to assess repertoire richness: RTK rarefaction, the Chao1 estimator, and Recon v2.1 estimates of unobserved clonotypes. OLGA was used to compute generation probabilities for all TCRbeta clonotypes that the gDNA method yielded from four donors. Entries here come from immuneACCESS through TCRdb and include only in-frame sequences with V and J called. Some clones fail to appear in such tables; in the studies checked, an unresolved V gene covers under half of the shortfall, and the cause of the remainder is unknown. Clonal size and the V and J genes are those of that table, whereas D and trimming came from the DNA. Recorded for this sample are 1,400,000 or so clones; 97% to 99% of them occurred a single time. The ten top clones hold about 0.35% of the sample.

The germline V gene sets CDR1 to KGHSH and CDR2 to LQKENI. The CDR3 numbers 15 residues from cysteine through phenylalanine. Left in the record is the CDR3 DNA by itself, 45 bases read in frame from the first base. V is cut by 0 bases and J by 2 bases, and the space between the germline ends is 11 bases. The material sequenced was naive CD4+ T cells sorted from blood. Sample cell subset or site, as interpreted from the label and publication: CD45RA+ positively selected. The source of this sequence is a man aged 30 to 45 in good health. The chain is encoded by TRBV18 joined to TRBJ2-7, with no D gene named confidently. This receptor has the CDR3 CASSPPRPATYEQYF. Read as DNA, the sequence is TGTGCCAGCTCACCACCCAGACCCGCAACCTACGAGCAGTACTTC.